This TCR beta chain was sequenced in a study of T cell responses to AZD1222 COVID-19 vaccine. Study at large: Second doses were pooled across both intervals (about 4 or about 12 weeks).

Assay: immunoSEQ multiplex PCR; the TCRdb copy retains only in-frame clones and omits some. The sample contains 130,000 or so clones, about 89% of which appear only once. A word on this clone: Its antigen is currently unknown.

The study's findings and limits: Reports indicate that nearly half of spike-specific TCRs are directed at unmutated variant regions. Clonal diversity may have been underestimated in mostly white British donors.

Germline loops: CDR1 MDHEN, CDR2 SYDVKM. Trimming took 3 bases from V and 1 from J, leaving 12 bases between them. The CDR3 spans 15 residues. This specimen consisted of peripheral blood, obtained on day 0 of AZD1222 vaccination. This chain links TRBV28 with TRBJ1-1, with a tentative D call TRBD1 (6 bases). This receptor was obtained from an adult in good health. CDR3 nucleotide sequence: TGTGCCAGCAGTTTTATATCACAGGGGAACACTGAAGCTTTCTTT. It specifies CASSFISQGNTEAFF.